These 25 T cell receptor beta chains came from one sample sequenced in a study of blood T cells in healthy people across ages. A sample-barcoded 5' primer and a J-beta primer mix were used in a second PCR of roughly 6 to 11 cycles. TCRdb re-called the 5' RACE reads through MiXCR, storing one row per CDR3 protein. The sample yields about 1.6 million distinct CDR3 sequences, about 31% seen once. Sequenced input: blood. These receptors were taken from a woman aged 30 to 39 in good health.

Only a few counts were recorded for this clonotype. The chain couples TRBV7-8 to TRBJ2-1, with D possibly being TRBD1 or TRBD2 (5 bases each). Deletions cut 7 bases from V and 4 bases from J, with 14 bases between. Germline V CDR1 and CDR2: SGHVS, FQNEAQ. The CDR3 sequence is 14 residues long. CDR3 nucleotides: TGTGCCAGCACGGGGCTGAAGGCATACAATGAGCAGTTCTTC. Translating it yields CASTGLKAYNEQFF. The entire variable domain, with the rest obtained from reference TRBV7-8 and TRBJ2-1, is as follows: GAGVSQSPRYKVAKRGQDVALRCDPISGHVSLFWYQQALGQGPEFLTYFQNEAQLDKSGLPSDRFFAERPEGSVSTLKIQRTQQEDSAVYLCASTGLKAYNEQFFGPGTRLTVL.

Of note for this clonotype: At one end the junction does not follow the germline gene, possibly because of a read error. CDR3 nucleotide sequence: TGTGCCAACAGTATACAGGGGGCCTCAACTAATGAAAAACTGTTTTTT. This codes for CANSIQGASTNEKLFF. The V gene is TRBV28, the J gene TRBJ1-4, with 9 bases fitting TRBD1. This CDR3 has 16 amino acids. Per the germline V gene, CDR1 is MDHEN and CDR2 is SYDVKM.

This clonotype came up many times. The genes are TRBV29-1 and TRBJ2-5, with TRBD1 matching 9 bases. Trimming removed 3 bases from V and 5 bases from J; junction bases left unmatched: 16. This CDR3 has 17 residues. The germline V gene has CDR1 SQVTM and CDR2 ANQGSEA. CDR3 sequence reads: CSVEDPPGQGLRETQYF. The CDR3 nucleotides are TGCAGCGTTGAGGACCCCCCGGGACAGGGTCTTAGGGAGACCCAGTACTTC.

V and J are TRBV27 and TRBJ2-3, with 12 bases aligning to TRBD2. CDR3 length equals 16 residues. Unmatched junction bases numbered 8, after V lost 9 bases and J lost 1 base. CDR1 and CDR2 from the germline V gene are MNHEY and SMNVEV (reference sequence). The CDR3 DNA reads TGTGCCAGTGGACTAGCGGGGCCATGGGGCACAGATACGCAGTATTTT. This sequence encodes CASGLAGPWGTDTQYF.

The chain employs TRBV7-9 and TRBJ2-7, with no clear D. Deletions cut 4 bases from V and 3 bases from J, with 13 bases between. CDR1 is SEHNR and CDR2 is FQNEAQ in the germline V gene (reference sequence). CDR3 length equals 14 residues. The CDR3: CASSSDSVGYEQYF. As DNA, the CDR3 is TGTGCCAGCAGCTCAGACTCGGTTGGCTACGAGCAGTACTTC. Looking up the rest from reference TRBV7-9 and TRBJ2-7 gives the full variable domain: DTGVSQNPRHKITKRGQNVTFRCDPISEHNRLYWYRQTLGQGPEFLTYFQNEAQLEKSRLLSDRFSAERPKGSFSTLEIQRTEQGDSAMYLCASSSDSVGYEQYFGPGTRLTVT.

This clonotype was observed a few times. The chain carries TRBV12-3 or TRBV12-4 and TRBJ1-1; D remains ambiguous. V gave up 8 bases and J gave up 5 bases, with 15 bases separating them. This CDR3 region has 13 residues. The CDR3 nucleotides read TGTGCCAGCCTTAATCCGGGAAGAACTGAAGCTTTCTTT. It is translated as CASLNPGRTEAFF.

This clonotype was seen more than once but under ten times. The J gene is TRBJ2-1, the V gene TRBV30; weak D call: TRBD2 (6 bases). The CDR3 is 14 amino acids. In germline, CDR1 is GTSNPN, CDR2 SVGIG (reference sequence). The ends were cut back, 2 bases at V and 0 bases at J, with 8 bases in the middle. The CDR3 nucleotides are TGTGCCTGGAGTTCCGGGGGCTCCTACAATGAGCAGTTCTTC. It specifies CAWSSGGSYNEQFF.

V gene TRBV12-3 or TRBV12-4 combines with J gene TRBJ1-2; unclear D gene. This CDR3 comprises 12 residues. The germline V and J ends were trimmed by 5 bases and 8 bases, with 12 bases remaining between them. DNA for the CDR3: TGTGCCAGCAGTCCCCCCGTGGGGGGCTACACCTTC. Translating gives CASSPPVGGYTF.

V is TRBV7-2 and J is TRBJ1-5; 7 positions match TRBD1. Germline assignment: CDR1 SGHTA and CDR2 FQGNSA. This CDR3 spans 15 amino acids. The junction had 11 bases not matched to a gene; V was cut back by 5 bases and J by 7 bases. CDR3 sequence reads: CASSQGGSRAQPQHF. The CDR3 coding sequence is TGTGCCAGCAGCCAAGGGGGCTCTAGAGCCCAGCCCCAGCATTTT. Combining the CDR3 with reference TRBV7-2 and TRBJ1-5 gives the whole variable domain GAGVSQSPSNKVTEKGKDVELRCDPISGHTALYWYRQSLGQGLEFLIYFQGNSAPDKSGLPSDRFSAERTGGSVSTLTIQRTQQEDSAVYLCASSQGGSRAQPQHFGDGTRLSIL.

This chain uses TRBV20-1 with TRBJ2-3; 9 nucleotides align to TRBD2. This CDR3 is 14 amino acids long. V was clipped by 3 bases and J by 4 bases; unmatched bases: 5. Germline loops: CDR1 DFQATT, CDR2 SNEGSKA (reference sequence). CDR3 amino acids: CSARGAGGSDTQYF. The CDR3 DNA reads as TGCAGTGCTAGGGGAGCGGGGGGCTCAGATACGCAGTATTTT.

The rearrangement joins TRBV20-1 to TRBJ1-4; D perhaps matches TRBD1 (5 bases). CDR3 length: 14 residues. Germline lookup yields CDR1 DFQATT and CDR2 SNEGSKA (reference sequence). V lost 0 bases and J lost 8, with 13 bases in between. The CDR3 region has the DNA TGCAGTGCTAGAGATCCGACAGTCGGAGAAAAACTGTTTTTT. Translated, it gives CSARDPTVGEKLFF.

Worth noting for this clonotype: Possible read error: a much larger clone is one base away. This chain connects TRBV29-1 to TRBJ2-1; D might be TRBD1 (6 bases). The V gene lost 7 bases and the J gene lost 3 bases, with 28 bases spanning the gap. Germline V gene data show CDR1 as SQVTM and CDR2 as ANQGSEA. This CDR3 comprises 18 residues. This CDR3 is CSATTGRGPIPIYNEQFF. The CDR3 region has the DNA TGCAGCGCGACGACAGGCCGGGGACCGATCCCTATCTACAATGAGCAGTTCTTC.

This clonotype was recorded once. The CDR3, as DNA: TGTGCCAGCAGTTTTTACGGGGGCAACTCCTACAATGAGCAGTTCTTC. It is translated as CASSFYGGNSYNEQFF. The V call is TRBV28, the J call TRBJ2-1; D tentatively fits TRBD1 or TRBD2 (6 bases each). CDR1 is MDHEN, CDR2 SYDVKM, per germline. The CDR3 is 16 amino acids. V lost 3 bases, J lost 0 bases, and 12 bases lay in between.

This clonotype appeared a few times. The V and J genes are TRBV7-3 and TRBJ2-1, with a tentative D call TRBD2 (7 bases). CDR3 length: 14 residues. Germline values: CDR1 SGHTA, CDR2 FQGTGA. Trimming shortened V by 7 bases and J by 5 bases, and 15 bases separated the two germline ends. The DNA of the CDR3 is TGTGCCAGCACCATAGGGGGAGGGAACAATGAGCAGTTCTTC. It specifies CASTIGGGNNEQFF.

This clonotype was picked up a small number of times. The V gene is TRBV3-1, the J gene TRBJ2-1, with 10 nucleotides matching TRBD1. This CDR3 region has 16 residues. CDR1 LGHDT and CDR2 YNNKEL come from the germline V gene (reference sequence). Trimming cost V 4 bases and J 8 bases; bases outside gene matches: 11. The CDR3 bases are TGTGCCAGCAGCCTTCGCGCCGGGACAGGGGTATATGAGCAGTTCTTC. This sequence encodes CASSLRAGTGVYEQFF.

Ten or more counts support this clonotype. V usage is TRBV7-9 and J usage is TRBJ2-1, with 11 bases that match TRBD1. Trimming at V came to 5 bases and at J to 5 bases, leaving 5 bases not matched to a gene. Germline V gene lookup returns CDR1 SEHNR and CDR2 FQNEAQ (reference sequence). CDR3 length equals 15 residues. Written as DNA, the CDR3 is TGTGCCAGCAGCCCCGGGACAGGGGGGAACAATGAGCAGTTCTTC. Its protein product is CASSPGTGGNNEQFF.

This chain connects TRBV3-1 to TRBJ1-2; 7 bases are a match to TRBD1. The CDR3 spans 17 residues. Germline values: CDR1 LGHDT, CDR2 YNNKEL (reference sequence). V lost 4 bases and J lost 0; bases outside the gene matches: 11. The CDR3: CASSRGQDLQANYGYTF. The DNA of the CDR3 is TGTGCCAGCAGCCGAGGACAGGACCTCCAAGCTAACTATGGCTACACCTTC.

The chain joins TRBV9 to TRBJ1-5; D gene unclear. CDR1 is SGDLS, CDR2 YYNGEE, per germline. This CDR3 spans 14 amino acids. Trimming pared 0 bases from V and 6 bases from J, leaving 10 bases between. The CDR3 DNA sequence: TGTGCCAGCAGCGTAGCAGAAGGACTTCAGCCCCAGCATTTT. Translated: CASSVAEGLQPQHF.

The chain joins TRBV20-1 to TRBJ1-5; no clear D gene. Germline V gene sequence: CDR1 DFQATT, CDR2 SNEGSKA (reference sequence). The CDR3 is made up of 15 amino acids. V shed 0 bases and J shed 0 bases, with 9 bases lying between them. This CDR3 is CSARDSDYSNQPQHF. The DNA for the CDR3 is TGCAGTGCTAGAGATTCGGATTATAGCAATCAGCCCCAGCATTTT.

The chain recombines TRBV10-3 with TRBJ2-5; TRBD2 aligns across 12 bases. Germline V gene data show CDR1 as ENHRY and CDR2 as SYGVKD. V shed 3 bases and J 5 bases; nucleotides not matched to a gene: 7. CDR3 length equals 16 residues. In nucleotides, the CDR3 is TGTGCCATCAGTGACAATCTAGCGGGAGGGCCTGAGACCCAGTACTTC. It translates to CAISDNLAGGPETQYF.

In this sample, this clonotype turned up a few times. The V and J genes are TRBV7-3 and TRBJ2-1, with no clear D. The CDR3 has 13 amino acids. Trimming took off 0 bases at V and 8 bases at J, with 8 bases between the two ends. CDR1 and CDR2 from the germline V gene are SGHTA and FQGTGA. This CDR3 is CASSLTLRDEQFF. CDR3 in DNA: TGTGCCAGCAGCTTAACGCTACGGGATGAGCAGTTCTTC.

This clonotype was seen repeatedly, ten times or more. The gene calls are TRBV29-1 and TRBJ1-2; TRBD1 matches 7 bases. J gave up 4 bases and V 1 base, and 9 bases lay outside the gene matches. The CDR3 spans 15 residues. The V gene's germline CDR1 is SQVTM and CDR2 ANQGSEA. CDR3 region: CSVEGGRDSGYGYTF. The DNA of the CDR3 is TGCAGCGTTGAAGGGGGAAGGGACAGCGGCTATGGCTACACCTTC.

This clonotype was counted a few times. The genes are TRBV21-1 and TRBJ1-5; the table calls TRBD1, which could not be checked here. TRBV21-1 is a known pseudogene. CDR3 length equals 16 residues. DNA for the CDR3: TGTGCCAGCAGCAAAGACGCACAGGGAAATAATCAGCCCCAGCATTTT. Residues: CASSKDAQGNNQPQHF.

This clonotype has only a few counts. V and J are TRBV4-1 and TRBJ2-4, with 7 nucleotides matching TRBD1. Germline trimming cut 4 bases from V and 6 bases from J; bases unmatched to any gene: 9. Germline V gene sequence: CDR1 MGHRA, CDR2 YSYEKL. This CDR3 is built from 15 residues. The CDR3 loop reads CASSLSGGPANIQYF. The CDR3 DNA reads TGCGCCAGCAGCCTCTCAGGGGGTCCCGCAAACATTCAGTACTTC.

This clonotype was seen only a few times. Here the CDR3 DNA reads TGCGCCAGCAAACTTGACGGAGCCTACGAGCAGTACTTC. Protein sequence: CASKLDGAYEQYF. The V call is TRBV5-1, the J call TRBJ2-7; no firm D call. The CDR3 extends over 13 amino acids. Per germline, CDR1 SGHRS and CDR2 YFSETQ. Trimming pared 6 bases from V and 2 bases from J, leaving 12 bases between. The variable domain in full, completed from reference TRBV5-1 and TRBJ2-7, reads KAGVTQTPRYLIKTRGQQVTLSCSPISGHRSVSWYQQTPGQGLQFLFEYFSETQRNKGNFPGRFSGRQFSNSRSEMNVSTLELGDSALYLCASKLDGAYEQYFGPGTRLTVT.